This T cell receptor beta chain was sequenced for a study of CD8 T cells in Susac syndrome (dated by TCRdb to the late 2010s). Turning to the overall study: Repertoire sequencing was used to test whether CD8+ T cell activation and differentiation in Susac syndrome was antigen driven.

The full study reports these points: The number of individuals in the TCR sequencing and HLA analysis was acknowledged as relatively small.

Peripheral blood CD8+ and CD4+ T cells from healthy donors, Susac syndrome patients and multiple sclerosis patients were profiled by high-throughput TCR beta sequencing. Multiple sclerosis controls were treatment-naive patients with stable or active relapsing-remitting disease fulfilling revised McDonald criteria. CD8+ TEMRA cells were enriched by FACS, while bulk CD8+ and CD4+ T cells were purified by magnetic negative isolation. Blood was collected in EDTA tubes and processed within 24 hours, with PBMCs isolated through density gradient centrifugation. PBMCs intended for TCR sequencing were frozen in liquid nitrogen and were later thawed in a 37 degrees C water bath. The sorted or isolated CD4+, CD8+ and CD8+ TEMRA cells reached a purity of at least 90%. V lost 8 bases and J lost 4 bases; the stretch between them is 13 bases long. Its CDR3 holds 13 amino acids, cysteine through phenylalanine. The read is trimmed to its CDR3 DNA, 39 bases read in frame from base 1. The germline V gene yields SNHLY for CDR1 and FYNNEI for CDR2.

Details on this clonotype: Its antigen is currently not known. Qualities for individual bases were not recorded, and no much larger clone is one base off.

RNA was extracted with the RNeasy kit and roughly 0.45 to 1 ug was reverse transcribed using random hexamers. TCR beta CDR3 regions were amplified with the immunoSEQ multiplex PCR assay covering 54 Vbeta and 13 Jbeta segments. PCR amplification bias was corrected using a synthetic template baseline for primer optimization and computational correction. Processing in the source paper ran as follows. Reads were annotated to V, D and J genes according to IMGT and were analyzed with immunoSEQ Analyzer, with only productive sequences retained. Clonality was computed as one minus Shannon entropy normalized by log2 of the number of productive unique sequences. For each patient and control, public and private clones were evaluated among the 100 most prevalent clones. Clones were defined as Susac-specific when absent from the healthy and MS cohorts, from some 1,100 published viral clones and from other ImmuneACCESS disease sequences. Using fastp at Q25 and MiXCR, TCRdb reprocessed the public reads and kept productive beta chains. Records with the same CDR3 protein are collapsed into one entry carrying the most frequent genes and DNA. The V and J calls here are based on TCRdb, not the publication. The sample data list 150,000 to 200,000 distinct CDR3 sequences, and approximately 94% of these were observed just once. The top ten constitute roughly 0.1% of the sample.

Sequencing was carried out using CD4+ T cells from PBMCs. The sequence came from a human donor with multiple sclerosis. Recombination linked TRBV2 to TRBJ2-3, with TRBD1 as a weak D call on 6 bases. The CDR3 region: CASRQDVADTQYF. The DNA sequence is TGTGCCAGCCGACAGGACGTGGCAGATACGCAGTATTTT.